These 10 T cell receptor beta chains came from one sample sequenced in a study of cytomegalovirus exposure and HLA in healthy donors. Primers included in the PCR were 60 Vbeta and 13 Jbeta primers. Profiled with immunoSEQ multiplex PCR; TCRdb holds only in-frame clones, not every one. The sample holds 120,000 to 150,000 clones; over 65% are singletons and the top ten take over 2.5%. Material for sequencing was PBMCs. The receptors originated from a male donor in good health and CMV-seronegative.

The CDR3, as DNA: TGTGCCAGCAGCGACAGGGATCCCCCTTACGAGCAGTACTTC. Its protein is CASSDRDPPYEQYF. The chain has TRBV28 and TRBJ2-7; 7 positions agree with TRBD1. Germline-derived CDR1 and CDR2 are MDHEN and SYDVKM. V dropped 6 bases and J dropped 4; count of bases not matched to a gene: 9. The CDR3 consists of 14 residues. The entire variable domain, with the rest obtained from reference TRBV28 and TRBJ2-7, is as follows: DVKVTQSSRYLVKRTGEKVFLECVQDMDHENMFWYRQDPGLGLRLIYFSYDVKMKEKGDIPEGYSVSREKKERFSLILESASTNQTSMYLCASSDRDPPYEQYFGPGTRLTVT.

The chain couples TRBV7-3 to TRBJ2-3; 9 nucleotides line up with TRBD2. Looked up from germline, CDR1 is SGHTA and CDR2 is FQGTGA. V gave up 4 bases and J gave up 0 bases; unmatched junction bases: 8. The CDR3 loop spans 17 amino acids. CDR3 nucleotides: TGTGCCAGCAGCTCCGTCGGACTAGCGCCTAGCACAGATACGCAGTATTTT. Its protein product is CASSSVGLAPSTDTQYF.

The genes are TRBV7-9 and TRBJ2-3; weak D call: TRBD2 (6 bases). CDR3 size: 17 residues. V was pared by 7 bases and J by 0 bases, with 20 bases between. Looked up from germline, CDR1 is SEHNR and CDR2 is FQNEAQ (reference sequence). CDR3 DNA sequence: TGTGCCAGCACCATTCCCGAGTTTCTAGCGAGCACAGATACGCAGTATTTT. This translates into CASTIPEFLASTDTQYF.

The chain uses TRBV5-1 and TRBJ2-7, with 9 bases that match TRBD2. This CDR3 is built from 15 residues. CDR1 and CDR2 from the germline V gene are SGHRS and YFSETQ. The trim removed 3 bases at V and 2 bases at J, leaving 6 bases unmatched. The CDR3 DNA is TGCGCCAGCAGCTCACAGCGGGAGGCCACCTACGAGCAGTACTTC. Its protein is CASSSQREATYEQYF.

CDR3: CASSLATGVRSYEQYF. The CDR3 bases are TGTGCCAGCAGTTTAGCCACAGGGGTTCGCTCCTACGAGCAGTACTTC. V gene TRBV27 combines with J gene TRBJ2-7; the match to TRBD1 covers 7 bases. CDR1 MNHEY and CDR2 SMNVEV come from the germline V gene (reference sequence). Trimming cost V 2 bases and J 0 bases; bases outside gene matches: 7. This CDR3 has 16 residues.

The gene calls are TRBV5-1 and TRBJ2-7, with 12 bases that match TRBD2. The trim removed 0 bases at V and 2 bases at J, leaving 6 bases unmatched. The germline V gene encodes CDR1 SGHRS and CDR2 YFSETQ. The CDR3 sequence is 17 residues long. The CDR3 spells CASSLGLAGARTYEQYF. The CDR3 DNA reads TGCGCCAGCAGCTTGGGACTAGCGGGAGCTAGAACCTACGAGCAGTACTTC.

V and J are TRBV5-1 and TRBJ2-7; D might be TRBD2 (5 bases). The length of the CDR3 is 11 residues. Germline V CDR1 and CDR2: SGHRS, YFSETQ. V lost 4 bases and J 3 bases, leaving 5 bases between the germline ends. The CDR3 protein is CASSDYYEQYF. The DNA for the CDR3 is TGCGCCAGCAGCGACTACTACGAGCAGTACTTC.

V gene TRBV29-1 combines with J gene TRBJ2-7; D is possibly TRBD2 (5 bases). Trimming removed 2 bases from V and 6 bases from J, with 20 bases in between. Germline V CDR1 and CDR2: SQVTM, ANQGSEA. This CDR3 region has 15 residues. This CDR3 is CSVELNPGRDSEQYF. DNA for the CDR3: TGCAGCGTTGAACTCAACCCGGGAAGGGATTCCGAGCAGTACTTC.

The table lists this clone with a count of one. The V gene is TRBV29-1, the J gene TRBJ2-7; 8 positions match TRBD1. V dropped 7 bases and J dropped 2; count of bases not matched to a gene: 7. The CDR3 has 13 amino acids. Germline CDR1 reads SQVTM; CDR2 reads ANQGSEA. The CDR3 nucleotides are TGCAGCGCTTCACAGGGGGTCCCCTACGAGCAGTACTTC. Protein: CSASQGVPYEQYF.

The chain joins TRBV14 to TRBJ2-7, with D perhaps matching TRBD2 (6 bases). CDR1 is SGHDN and CDR2 is FVKESK in the germline V gene. The length of the CDR3 is 12 residues. The V gene lost 0 bases and the J gene lost 6 bases, with 6 bases spanning the gap. As DNA, the CDR3 is TGTGCCAGCAGCCAAGAGCGGGGCGAGCAGTACTTC. Encoded protein: CASSQERGEQYF. Supplemented by reference TRBV14 and TRBJ2-7, the full variable domain reads EAGVTQFPSHSVIEKGQTVTLRCDPISGHDNLYWYRRVMGKEIKFLLHFVKESKQDESGMPNNRFLAERTGGTYSTLKVQPAELEDSGVYFCASSQERGEQYFGPGTRLTVT.